These T cell receptor beta chains were read from a single sample in a study of early T cells in non-severe SARS-CoV-2 infection. TCRdb redid the calling of the 5' RACE reads with MiXCR, one entry per CDR3 protein. The data show 100,000 to 150,000 distinct CDR3 sequences, approximately 15% seen once. Material: whole blood. The receptors stem from an adult who was a healthcare worker with PCR-confirmed SARS-CoV-2 infection or an uninfected control (not recorded which). CDR3s include the opening cysteine and the closing phenylalanine or tryptophan. The D gene is left open where the match is weak. The size entry is marked missing in some rows and otherwise reads once, few, many or a size class.

clone size: many
CDR3 length: 15
J gene: TRBJ1-1
D gene: -
V gene: TRBV27
CDR3 protein: CASSLSRGLNTEAFF
CDR3 DNA: TGTGCCAGCAGTTTATCGCGGGGATTGAACACTGAAGCTTTCTTT

clone size: -
CDR3 length: 12
J gene: TRBJ1-2
D gene: TRBD1
V gene: TRBV20-1
CDR3 protein: CSARARGNGYTF
CDR3 DNA: TGCAGTGCTAGAGCCAGGGGGAATGGCTACACCTTC

clone size: -
CDR3 length: 15
J gene: TRBJ1-1
D gene: -
V gene: TRBV5-1
CDR3 protein: CASSDNTGLYTEAFF
CDR3 DNA: TGCGCCAGCAGTGATAATACAGGCCTTTACACTGAAGCTTTCTTT

clone size: many
CDR3 length: 14
J gene: TRBJ1-2
D gene: -
V gene: TRBV28
CDR3 protein: CASSTSGTYYGYTF
CDR3 DNA: TGTGCCAGCAGTACTTCCGGGACATACTATGGCTACACCTTC

clone size: -
CDR3 length: 12
J gene: TRBJ2-7
D gene: -
V gene: TRBV4-1
CDR3 protein: CASSPTLGLPTF
CDR3 DNA: TGCGCCAGCAGCCCGACGCTGGGACTGCCAACTTTC

clone size: -
CDR3 length: 16
J gene: TRBJ2-7
D gene: -
V gene: TRBV4-1
CDR3 protein: CASSERALTAGYEQYF
CDR3 DNA: TGCGCCAGCAGCGAAAGGGCTCTGACCGCGGGCTACGAGCAGTACTTC

clone size: -
CDR3 length: 16
J gene: TRBJ2-3
D gene: -
V gene: TRBV15
CDR3 protein: CATSRDRGRGTDTQYF
CDR3 DNA: TGTGCCACCAGCAGAGATCGCGGCAGGGGCACAGATACGCAGTATTTT

clone size: -
CDR3 length: 12
J gene: TRBJ1-1
D gene: -
V gene: TRBV12-3/TRBV12-4
CDR3 protein: CASRRGGTEAFF
CDR3 DNA: TGTGCCAGCAGAAGGGGGGGCACTGAAGCTTTCTTT

clone size: few
CDR3 length: 14
J gene: TRBJ2-1
D gene: -
V gene: TRBV19
CDR3 protein: CASSMWGSRNEQFF
CDR3 DNA: TGTGCCAGTAGTATGTGGGGGAGCCGAAATGAGCAGTTCTTC

clone size: few
CDR3 length: 15
J gene: TRBJ2-1
D gene: -
V gene: TRBV19
CDR3 protein: CASSIFTGGDNEQFF
CDR3 DNA: TGTGCCAGTAGTATTTTTACAGGAGGGGACAATGAGCAGTTCTTC

clone size: medium-sized
CDR3 length: 15
J gene: TRBJ1-2
D gene: -
V gene: TRBV4-1
CDR3 protein: CASSQDRADYYGYTF
CDR3 DNA: TGCGCCAGCAGCCAAGATCGCGCGGATTACTATGGCTACACCTTC

clone size: few
CDR3 length: 13
J gene: TRBJ2-3
D gene: -
V gene: TRBV19
CDR3 protein: CASYDLDQDTQYF
CDR3 DNA: TGTGCCAGTTACGACCTTGACCAAGATACGCAGTATTTT

clone size: -
CDR3 length: 13
J gene: TRBJ2-6
D gene: -
V gene: TRBV6-1
CDR3 protein: CAHSKIGANVLTF
CDR3 DNA: TGTGCCCACTCCAAGATTGGGGCCAACGTCCTGACTTTC

clone size: few
CDR3 length: 15
J gene: TRBJ2-1
D gene: -
V gene: TRBV7-2
CDR3 protein: CASSLVAVSYNEQFF
CDR3 DNA: TGTGCCAGCAGCTTAGTGGCAGTTTCCTACAATGAGCAGTTCTTC

clone size: few
CDR3 length: 15
J gene: TRBJ1-2
D gene: -
V gene: TRBV3-1
CDR3 protein: CASSQAPTDLYGYTF
CDR3 DNA: TGTGCCAGCAGCCAAGCTCCCACAGATCTCTATGGCTACACCTTC

clone size: few
CDR3 length: 15
J gene: TRBJ2-3
D gene: -
V gene: TRBV5-4
CDR3 protein: CASSPSPGTTDTQYF
CDR3 DNA: TGTGCCAGCAGCCCCAGCCCTGGAACAACAGATACGCAGTATTTT

clone size: -
CDR3 length: 12
J gene: TRBJ1-2
D gene: -
V gene: TRBV5-4
CDR3 protein: CAGSLDGKGYTF
CDR3 DNA: TGTGCCGGCAGCTTGGACGGTAAAGGCTACACCTTC

clone size: few
CDR3 length: 13
J gene: TRBJ1-1
D gene: -
V gene: TRBV29-1
CDR3 protein: CSVEVAMNTEAFF
CDR3 DNA: TGCAGCGTTGAAGTAGCGATGAACACTGAAGCTTTCTTT

clone size: few
CDR3 length: 13
J gene: TRBJ1-1
D gene: -
V gene: TRBV6-6
CDR3 protein: CASVGQSNTEAFF
CDR3 DNA: TGTGCCAGCGTCGGACAGAGTAACACTGAAGCTTTCTTT

clone size: few
CDR3 length: 13
J gene: TRBJ2-3
D gene: -
V gene: TRBV19
CDR3 protein: CASAEGVEDTQYF
CDR3 DNA: TGTGCCAGCGCCGAGGGGGTGGAAGATACGCAGTATTTT

clone size: few
CDR3 length: 14
J gene: TRBJ2-7
D gene: -
V gene: TRBV18
CDR3 protein: CASSPGSEGYEQYF
CDR3 DNA: TGTGCCAGCTCACCAGGATCTGAGGGTTATGAGCAGTACTTC

clone size: -
CDR3 length: 16
J gene: TRBJ1-6
D gene: -
V gene: TRBV4-1
CDR3 protein: CASSLSGAIYNSPLHF
CDR3 DNA: TGCGCCAGCAGCCTCTCGGGGGCGATCTATAATTCACCCCTCCACTTT

clone size: -
CDR3 length: 14
J gene: TRBJ2-1
D gene: TRBD2
V gene: TRBV10-3
CDR3 protein: CATQSGSSYNEQFF
CDR3 DNA: TGTGCCACCCAAAGCGGGAGCTCCTACAATGAGCAGTTCTTC

clone size: -
CDR3 length: 14
J gene: TRBJ2-1
D gene: -
V gene: TRBV13
CDR3 protein: CASSPGLNVGEQFF
CDR3 DNA: TGTGCCAGCAGCCCCGGGCTGAACGTGGGTGAGCAGTTCTTC

clone size: -
CDR3 length: 14
J gene: TRBJ2-1
D gene: TRBD1
V gene: TRBV5-1
CDR3 protein: CASSLRGQGNEQFF
CDR3 DNA: TGCGCCAGCAGCTTGCGTGGACAGGGTAATGAGCAGTTCTTC

clone size: -
CDR3 length: 14
J gene: TRBJ1-6
D gene: TRBD1
V gene: TRBV3-1
CDR3 protein: CASSNRDRESPLHF
CDR3 DNA: TGTGCCAGCAGCAACAGGGACAGGGAATCACCCCTCCACTTT

clone size: few
CDR3 length: 15
J gene: TRBJ2-2
D gene: TRBD1
V gene: TRBV29-1
CDR3 protein: CSATRGQTNTGELFF
CDR3 DNA: TGCAGCGCAACTCGGGGACAGACTAACACCGGGGAGCTGTTTTTT

clone size: few
CDR3 length: 13
J gene: TRBJ2-3
D gene: -
V gene: TRBV4-1
CDR3 protein: CASSQGLLDTQYF
CDR3 DNA: TGCGCCAGCAGCCAAGGACTTCTAGATACGCAGTATTTT

clone size: many
CDR3 length: 15
J gene: TRBJ1-5
D gene: -
V gene: TRBV12-3/TRBV12-4
CDR3 protein: CASSLSRGRNQPQHF
CDR3 DNA: TGTGCCAGCAGTTTATCCCGTGGGCGCAATCAGCCCCAGCATTTT

clone size: few
CDR3 length: 15
J gene: TRBJ2-4
D gene: -
V gene: TRBV2
CDR3 protein: CASSPEGSAKNIQYF
CDR3 DNA: TGTGCCAGCAGCCCCGAGGGTTCAGCCAAAAACATTCAGTACTTC

clone size: few
CDR3 length: 14
J gene: TRBJ2-7
D gene: -
V gene: TRBV4-1
CDR3 protein: CASSPSGTSDEQYF
CDR3 DNA: TGCGCCAGCAGCCCCTCGGGGACTTCCGACGAGCAGTACTTC

clone size: -
CDR3 length: 15
J gene: TRBJ2-7
D gene: TRBD2
V gene: TRBV4-1
CDR3 protein: CASSRSVTSDGEQYF
CDR3 DNA: TGCGCCAGCAGCCGGAGTGTGACTAGCGACGGCGAGCAGTACTTC

clone size: -
CDR3 length: 14
J gene: TRBJ2-5
D gene: TRBD2
V gene: TRBV20-1
CDR3 protein: CSASVAGGFETQYF
CDR3 DNA: TGCAGTGCTAGTGTAGCGGGGGGTTTTGAGACCCAGTACTTC

clone size: -
CDR3 length: 15
J gene: TRBJ2-5
D gene: -
V gene: TRBV7-9
CDR3 protein: CASSLAGSGGETQYF
CDR3 DNA: TGTGCCAGCAGCTTGGCGGGGTCGGGCGGGGAGACCCAGTACTTC

clone size: -
CDR3 length: 12
J gene: TRBJ1-2
D gene: -
V gene: TRBV20-1
CDR3 protein: CSARGVGYGYTF
CDR3 DNA: TGCAGTGCTAGGGGGGTTGGCTATGGCTACACCTTC

clone size: few
CDR3 length: 21
J gene: TRBJ1-1
D gene: -
V gene: TRBV5-1
CDR3 protein: CASSSNPGGGNQPSDPLEAFF
CDR3 DNA: TGCGCCAGCAGCTCCAACCCTGGGGGGGGCAACCAACCCTCAGACCCCCTTGAAGCTTTCTTT

clone size: -
CDR3 length: 16
J gene: TRBJ2-5
D gene: TRBD2
V gene: TRBV7-7
CDR3 protein: CASSPTGTSWRETQYF
CDR3 DNA: TGTGCCAGCAGCCCAACCGGGACTAGCTGGAGAGAGACCCAGTACTTC

clone size: -
CDR3 length: 12
J gene: TRBJ2-7
D gene: -
V gene: TRBV6-6
CDR3 protein: CASSYSRVEQYF
CDR3 DNA: TGTGCCAGCAGTTACTCGAGGGTCGAGCAGTACTTC

clone size: few
CDR3 length: 15
J gene: TRBJ2-3
D gene: -
V gene: TRBV7-9
CDR3 protein: CASSLSLAPTDTQYF
CDR3 DNA: TGTGCCAGCAGCTTATCGCTAGCACCCACAGATACGCAGTATTTT

clone size: -
CDR3 length: 13
J gene: TRBJ1-1
D gene: -
V gene: TRBV29-1
CDR3 protein: CSVDTGKNTEAFF
CDR3 DNA: TGCAGCGTTGATACAGGGAAGAACACTGAAGCTTTCTTT

clone size: -
CDR3 length: 14
J gene: TRBJ1-2
D gene: TRBD1
V gene: TRBV30
CDR3 protein: CAWRTPGTAYGYTF
CDR3 DNA: TGTGCCTGGAGGACCCCAGGGACAGCCTATGGCTACACCTTC

clone size: many
CDR3 length: 14
J gene: TRBJ1-2
D gene: -
V gene: TRBV12-3/TRBV12-4
CDR3 protein: CASSPPGLTGGYTF
CDR3 DNA: TGTGCCAGCAGTCCGCCGGGTCTCACGGGTGGCTACACCTTC

clone size: -
CDR3 length: 16
J gene: TRBJ2-2
D gene: TRBD1
V gene: TRBV9
CDR3 protein: CASSVRQGAGTGELFF
CDR3 DNA: TGTGCCAGCAGCGTCCGACAGGGGGCAGGCACCGGGGAGCTGTTTTTT

clone size: -
CDR3 length: 15
J gene: TRBJ2-1
D gene: TRBD1
V gene: TRBV14
CDR3 protein: CASSRRQGNNNEQFF
CDR3 DNA: TGTGCCAGCAGCCGTAGACAGGGAAATAACAATGAGCAGTTCTTC

clone size: -
CDR3 length: 14
J gene: TRBJ1-2
D gene: -
V gene: TRBV5-1
CDR3 protein: CASSSTVANYGYTF
CDR3 DNA: TGCGCCAGCAGCTCGACAGTAGCTAACTATGGCTACACCTTC

clone size: many
CDR3 length: 15
J gene: TRBJ1-1
D gene: -
V gene: TRBV10-3
CDR3 protein: CAISEIIQGRAEAFF
CDR3 DNA: TGTGCCATCAGTGAGATAATACAGGGACGGGCTGAAGCTTTCTTT

clone size: few
CDR3 length: 14
J gene: TRBJ2-7
D gene: TRBD1
V gene: TRBV10-3
CDR3 protein: CAIRPSGQGNEQYF
CDR3 DNA: TGTGCCATCAGACCATCGGGACAGGGCAACGAGCAGTACTTC

clone size: -
CDR3 length: 11
J gene: TRBJ2-3
D gene: -
V gene: TRBV29-1
CDR3 protein: CSVSSTDTQYF
CDR3 DNA: TGCAGCGTTTCCAGCACAGATACGCAGTATTTT

clone size: -
CDR3 length: 18
J gene: TRBJ1-4
D gene: -
V gene: TRBV5-4
CDR3 protein: CASSSDPGQFQEFEKLFF
CDR3 DNA: TGTGCCAGCAGCTCCGACCCCGGACAATTCCAAGAATTTGAAAAACTGTTTTTT